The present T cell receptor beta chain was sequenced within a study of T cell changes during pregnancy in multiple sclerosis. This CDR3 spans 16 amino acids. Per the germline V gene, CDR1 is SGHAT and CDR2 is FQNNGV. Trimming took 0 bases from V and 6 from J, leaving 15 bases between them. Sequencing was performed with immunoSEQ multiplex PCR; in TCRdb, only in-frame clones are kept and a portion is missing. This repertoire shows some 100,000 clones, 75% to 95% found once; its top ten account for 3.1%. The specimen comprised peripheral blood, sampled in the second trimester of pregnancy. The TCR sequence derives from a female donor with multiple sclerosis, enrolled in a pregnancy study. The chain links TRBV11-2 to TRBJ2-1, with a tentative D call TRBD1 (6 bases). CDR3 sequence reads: CASSLDQTGWANEQFF. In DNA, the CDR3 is TGTGCCAGCAGCTTAGATCAGACAGGTTGGGCCAATGAGCAGTTCTTC. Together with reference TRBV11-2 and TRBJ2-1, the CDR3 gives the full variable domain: EAGVAQSPRYKIIEKRQSVAFWCNPISGHATLYWYQQILGQGPKLLIQFQNNGVVDDSQLPKDRFSAERLKGVDSTLKIQPAKLEDSAVYLCASSLDQTGWANEQFFGPGTRLTVL.